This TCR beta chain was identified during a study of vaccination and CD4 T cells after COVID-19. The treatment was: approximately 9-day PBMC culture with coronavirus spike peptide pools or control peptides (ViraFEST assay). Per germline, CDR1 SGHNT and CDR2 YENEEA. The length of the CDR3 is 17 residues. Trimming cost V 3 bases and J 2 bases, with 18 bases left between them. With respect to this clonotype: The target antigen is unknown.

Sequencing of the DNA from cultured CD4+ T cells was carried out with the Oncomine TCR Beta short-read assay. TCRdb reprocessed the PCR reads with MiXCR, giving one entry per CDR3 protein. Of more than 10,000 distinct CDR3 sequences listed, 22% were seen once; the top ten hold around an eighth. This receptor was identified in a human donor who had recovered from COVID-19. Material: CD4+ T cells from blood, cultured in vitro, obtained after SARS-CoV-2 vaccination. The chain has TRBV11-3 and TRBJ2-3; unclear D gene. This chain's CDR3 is CASSFYSTQYSTDTQYF. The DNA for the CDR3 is TGTGCCAGCAGCTTTTATTCCACACAGTACTCCACAGATACGCAGTATTTT.